This TCR beta chain comes out of a study of Tregs in tolerant kidney transplant recipients. The CDR3 has 11 amino acids. The V end lost 3 bases, the J end lost 14 bases, and 13 bases lay between the germline ends. Germline loops: CDR1 GTSNPN, CDR2 SVGIG (reference sequence). This table comes from immunoSEQ multiplex PCR, and its TCRdb copy is limited to in-frame clones, with some not included. The repertoire includes fewer than 80,000 clones, 95% to 98% of them detected once, and 0.34% sits in the top ten. The chain carries TRBV30 and TRBJ1-4, with D perhaps matching TRBD1 (6 bases). The specimen was Tregs from blood, collected before the transplant. This clonotype was obtained from a human donor who received a combined kidney and bone marrow transplant. DNA for the CDR3: TGTGCCTGGAGAAGGACAGCAGGCCTGTTTTTT. Residues: CAWRRTAGLFF.